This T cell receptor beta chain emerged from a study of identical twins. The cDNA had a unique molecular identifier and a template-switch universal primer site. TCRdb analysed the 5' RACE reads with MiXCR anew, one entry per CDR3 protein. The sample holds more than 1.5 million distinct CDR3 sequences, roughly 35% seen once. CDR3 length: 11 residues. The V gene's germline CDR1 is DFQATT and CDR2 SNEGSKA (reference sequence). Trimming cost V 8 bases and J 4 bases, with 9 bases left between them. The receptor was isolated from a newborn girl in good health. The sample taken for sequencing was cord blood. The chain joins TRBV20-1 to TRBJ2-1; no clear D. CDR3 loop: CSNTEYNEQFF. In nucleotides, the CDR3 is TGCAGTAATACAGAGTACAATGAGCAGTTCTTC.